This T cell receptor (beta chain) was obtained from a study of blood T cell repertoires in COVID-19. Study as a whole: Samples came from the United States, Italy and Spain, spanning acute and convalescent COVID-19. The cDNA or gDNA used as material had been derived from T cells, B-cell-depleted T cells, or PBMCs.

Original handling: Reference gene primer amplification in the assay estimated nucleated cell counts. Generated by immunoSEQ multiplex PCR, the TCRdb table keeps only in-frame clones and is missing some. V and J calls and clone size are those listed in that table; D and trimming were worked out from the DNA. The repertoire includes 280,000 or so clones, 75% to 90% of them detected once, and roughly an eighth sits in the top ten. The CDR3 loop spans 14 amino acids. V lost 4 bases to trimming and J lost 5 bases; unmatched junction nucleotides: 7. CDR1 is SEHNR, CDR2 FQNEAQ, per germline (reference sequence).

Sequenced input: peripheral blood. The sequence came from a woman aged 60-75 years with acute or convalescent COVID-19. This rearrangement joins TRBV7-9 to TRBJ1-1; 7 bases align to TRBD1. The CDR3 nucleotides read TGTGCCAGCAGCTCGGGACAGTATGGGACTGAAGCTTTCTTT. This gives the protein CASSSGQYGTEAFF.